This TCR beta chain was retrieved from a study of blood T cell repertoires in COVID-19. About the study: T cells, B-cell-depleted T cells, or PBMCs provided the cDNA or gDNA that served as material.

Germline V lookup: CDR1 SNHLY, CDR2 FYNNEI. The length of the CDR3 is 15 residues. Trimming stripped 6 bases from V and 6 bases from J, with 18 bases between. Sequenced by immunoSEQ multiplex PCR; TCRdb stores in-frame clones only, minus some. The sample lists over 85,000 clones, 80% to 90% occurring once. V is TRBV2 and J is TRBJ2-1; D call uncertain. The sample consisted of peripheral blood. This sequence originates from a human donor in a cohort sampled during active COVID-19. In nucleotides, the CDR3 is TGTGCCAGCAGGGTTGAGGCTGTAGGTCCCAATGAGCAGTTCTTC. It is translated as CASRVEAVGPNEQFF.